This TCR beta chain was documented in a study of blood T cell repertoires in COVID-19. Study overall: Samples representing acute and convalescent COVID-19 were sourced from the United States, Italy and Spain. T cells, B-cell-depleted T cells, or PBMCs supplied cDNA or gDNA.

Under the authors' procedure: From reference gene primer amplification, estimates of nucleated cell counts were derived. TCRdb's copy holds only in-frame clones and misses some; the assay was immunoSEQ multiplex PCR. Clone size and V and J calls were adopted from that table, with D and trimming inferred from the DNA. The table lists 150,000 to 200,000 clones, 82% of them singletons. During active infection, Seattle patients enrolled and were then monitored through disease. V lost 5 bases and J lost 6; bases outside the gene matches: 10. Germline loops: CDR1 SGHVS, CDR2 FNYEAQ. This CDR3 is 15 amino acids long.

Sequenced: peripheral blood. This sequence joins TRBV7-6 and TRBJ2-5, with 9 positions matching TRBD1. This clonotype was obtained from a woman aged 55-75 years with COVID-19, enrolled during active disease. CDR3 residues: CASSNRDRVLQTQYF. DNA for the CDR3: TGTGCCAGCAGCAACCGGGACAGGGTCTTACAGACCCAGTACTTC.